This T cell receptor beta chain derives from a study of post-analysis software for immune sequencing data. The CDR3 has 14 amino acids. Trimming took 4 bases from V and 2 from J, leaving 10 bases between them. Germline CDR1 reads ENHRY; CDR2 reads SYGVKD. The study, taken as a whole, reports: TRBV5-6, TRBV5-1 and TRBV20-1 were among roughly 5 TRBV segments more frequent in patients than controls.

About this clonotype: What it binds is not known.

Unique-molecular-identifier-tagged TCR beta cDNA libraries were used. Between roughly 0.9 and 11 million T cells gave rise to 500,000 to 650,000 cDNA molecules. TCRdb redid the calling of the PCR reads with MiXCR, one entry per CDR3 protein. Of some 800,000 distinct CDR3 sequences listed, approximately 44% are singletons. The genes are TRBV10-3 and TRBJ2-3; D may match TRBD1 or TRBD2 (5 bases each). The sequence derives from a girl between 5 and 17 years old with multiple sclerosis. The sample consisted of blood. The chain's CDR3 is CAISAGRNTDTQYF. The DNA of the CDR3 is TGTGCCATCAGTGCGGGGCGGAACACAGATACGCAGTATTTT.